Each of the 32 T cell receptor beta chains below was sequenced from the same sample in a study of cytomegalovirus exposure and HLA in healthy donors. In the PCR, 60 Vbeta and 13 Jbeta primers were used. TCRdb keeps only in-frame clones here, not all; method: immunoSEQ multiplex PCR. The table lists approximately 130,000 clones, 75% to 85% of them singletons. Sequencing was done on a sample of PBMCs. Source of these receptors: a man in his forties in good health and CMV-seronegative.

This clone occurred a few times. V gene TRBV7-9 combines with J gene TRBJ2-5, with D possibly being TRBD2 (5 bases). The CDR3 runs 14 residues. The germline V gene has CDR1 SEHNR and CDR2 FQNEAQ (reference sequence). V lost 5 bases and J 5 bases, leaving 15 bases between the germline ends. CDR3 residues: CASSQDYRRETQYF. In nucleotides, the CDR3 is TGTGCCAGCAGCCAAGACTACCGGAGGGAGACCCAGTACTTC.

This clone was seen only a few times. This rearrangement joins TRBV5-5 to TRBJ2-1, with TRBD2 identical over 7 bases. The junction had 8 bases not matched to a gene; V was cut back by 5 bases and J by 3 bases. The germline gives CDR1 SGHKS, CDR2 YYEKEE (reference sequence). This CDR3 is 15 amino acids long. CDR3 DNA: TGTGCCAGCAGATTTTCCGGGACTAACTACAATGAGCAGTTCTTC. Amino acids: CASRFSGTNYNEQFF. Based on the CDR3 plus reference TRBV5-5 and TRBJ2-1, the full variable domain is DAGVTQSPTHLIKTRGQQVTLRCSPISGHKSVSWYQQVLGQGPQFIFQYYEKEERGRGNFPDRFSARQFPNYSSELNVNALLLGDSALYLCASRFSGTNYNEQFFGPGTRLTVL.

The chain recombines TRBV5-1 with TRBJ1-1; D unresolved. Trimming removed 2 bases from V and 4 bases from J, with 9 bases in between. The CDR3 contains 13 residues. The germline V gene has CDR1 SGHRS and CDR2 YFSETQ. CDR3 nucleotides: TGCGCCAGCAGCTTTGACACCGTCACTGAAGCTTTCTTT. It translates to CASSFDTVTEAFF. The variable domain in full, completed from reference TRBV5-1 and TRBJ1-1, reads KAGVTQTPRYLIKTRGQQVTLSCSPISGHRSVSWYQQTPGQGLQFLFEYFSETQRNKGNFPGRFSGRQFSNSRSEMNVSTLELGDSALYLCASSFDTVTEAFFGQGTRLTVV.

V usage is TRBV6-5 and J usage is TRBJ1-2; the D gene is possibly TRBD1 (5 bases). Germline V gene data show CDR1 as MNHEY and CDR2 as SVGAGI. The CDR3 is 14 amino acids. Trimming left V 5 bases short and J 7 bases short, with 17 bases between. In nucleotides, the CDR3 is TGTGCCAGCAGTCCCCTAGACAGTCTCAGTGGCTACACCTTC. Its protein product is CASSPLDSLSGYTF.

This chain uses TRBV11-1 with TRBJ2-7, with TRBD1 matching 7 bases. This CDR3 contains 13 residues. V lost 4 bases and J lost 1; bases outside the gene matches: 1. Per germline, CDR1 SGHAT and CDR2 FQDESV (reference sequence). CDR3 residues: CASSSQGSYEQYF. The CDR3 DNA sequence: TGTGCCAGCAGCTCACAGGGGTCCTACGAGCAGTACTTC.

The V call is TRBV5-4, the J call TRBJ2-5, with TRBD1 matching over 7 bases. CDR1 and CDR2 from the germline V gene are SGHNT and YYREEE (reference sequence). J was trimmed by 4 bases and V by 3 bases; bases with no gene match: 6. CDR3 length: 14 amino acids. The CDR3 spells CASSSPDRAETQYF. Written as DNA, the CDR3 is TGTGCCAGCAGCTCCCCTGACAGGGCAGAGACCCAGTACTTC.

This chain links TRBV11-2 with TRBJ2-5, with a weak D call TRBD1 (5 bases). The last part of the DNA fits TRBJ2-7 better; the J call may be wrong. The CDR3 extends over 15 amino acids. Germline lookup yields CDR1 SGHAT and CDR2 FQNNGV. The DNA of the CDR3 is TGTGCCAGCAGCTTATGGCAGGGAAGCTCCTACGAGCAGTACTTC. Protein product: CASSLWQGSSYEQYF.

As DNA, the CDR3 is TGTGCCAGCAGTCACAGCGGCCGCTCCTACAATGAGCAGTTCTTC. Amino acids: CASSHSGRSYNEQFF. The chain is built from TRBV6-5 and TRBJ2-1, with a possible D match to TRBD2 (5 bases). Germline lookup yields CDR1 MNHEY and CDR2 SVGAGI. V lost 5 bases and J lost 0, with 11 bases in between. The CDR3 is made up of 15 amino acids.

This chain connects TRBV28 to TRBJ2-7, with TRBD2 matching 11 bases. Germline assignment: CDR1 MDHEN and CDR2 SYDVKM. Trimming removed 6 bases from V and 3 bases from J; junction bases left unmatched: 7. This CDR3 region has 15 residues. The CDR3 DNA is TGTGCCAGCAGGAATTCGGGACTAGCGGACTACGAGCAGTACTTC. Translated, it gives CASRNSGLADYEQYF. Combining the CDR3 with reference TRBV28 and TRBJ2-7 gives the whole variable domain DVKVTQSSRYLVKRTGEKVFLECVQDMDHENMFWYRQDPGLGLRLIYFSYDVKMKEKGDIPEGYSVSREKKERFSLILESASTNQTSMYLCASRNSGLADYEQYFGPGTRLTVT.

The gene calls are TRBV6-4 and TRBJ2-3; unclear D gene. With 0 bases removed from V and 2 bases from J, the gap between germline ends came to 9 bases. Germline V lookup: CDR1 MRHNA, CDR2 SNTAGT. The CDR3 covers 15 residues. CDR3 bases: TGTGCCAGCAGTGACTCCGCCAGGCCCACAGATACGCAGTATTTT. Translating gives CASSDSARPTDTQYF.

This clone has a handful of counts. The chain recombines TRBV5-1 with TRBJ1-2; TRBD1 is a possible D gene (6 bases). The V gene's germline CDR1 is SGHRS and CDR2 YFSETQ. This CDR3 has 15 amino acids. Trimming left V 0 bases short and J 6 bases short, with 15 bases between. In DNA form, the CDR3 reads TGCGCCAGCAGCTTGGGACAGGTTTCAGGGGATGGCTACACCTTC. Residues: CASSLGQVSGDGYTF.

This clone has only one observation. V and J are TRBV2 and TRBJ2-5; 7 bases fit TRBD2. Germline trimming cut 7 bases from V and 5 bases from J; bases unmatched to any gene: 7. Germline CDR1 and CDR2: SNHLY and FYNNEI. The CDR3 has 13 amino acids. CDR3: CASIGGVFETQYF. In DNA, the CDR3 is TGTGCCAGCATTGGGGGGGTATTCGAGACCCAGTACTTC.

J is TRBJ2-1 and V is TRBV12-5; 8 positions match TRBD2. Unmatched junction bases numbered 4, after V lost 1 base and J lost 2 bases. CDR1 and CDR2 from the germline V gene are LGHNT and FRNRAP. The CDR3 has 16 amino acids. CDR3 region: CASGLDSGTTYNEQFF. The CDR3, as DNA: TGTGCTAGTGGTTTGGATAGCGGGACCACCTACAATGAGCAGTTCTTC.

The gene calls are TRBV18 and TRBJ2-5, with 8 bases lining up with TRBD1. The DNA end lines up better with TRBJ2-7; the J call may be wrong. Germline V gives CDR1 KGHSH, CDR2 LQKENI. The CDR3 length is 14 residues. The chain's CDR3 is CASSPPAGGTEQYF. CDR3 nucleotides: TGTGCCAGCTCACCACCGGCAGGGGGCACCGAGCAGTACTTC.

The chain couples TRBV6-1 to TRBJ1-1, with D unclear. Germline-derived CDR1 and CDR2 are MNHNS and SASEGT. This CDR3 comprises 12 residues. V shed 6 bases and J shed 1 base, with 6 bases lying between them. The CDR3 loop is CASRPGNTEAFF. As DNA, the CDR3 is TGTGCCAGCAGGCCAGGGAACACTGAAGCTTTCTTT.

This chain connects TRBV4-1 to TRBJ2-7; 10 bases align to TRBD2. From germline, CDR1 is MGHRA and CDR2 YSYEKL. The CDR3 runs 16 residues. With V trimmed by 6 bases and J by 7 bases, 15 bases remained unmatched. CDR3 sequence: CASSPGASGGRGEQYF. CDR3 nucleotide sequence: TGCGCCAGCAGTCCTGGGGCTAGCGGGGGTAGGGGGGAGCAGTACTTC.

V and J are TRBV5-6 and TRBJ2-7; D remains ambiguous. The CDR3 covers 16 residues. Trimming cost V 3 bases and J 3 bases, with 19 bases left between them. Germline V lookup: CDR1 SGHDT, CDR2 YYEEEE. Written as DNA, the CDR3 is TGTGCCAGCAGCTGGGCCAAAGGATCCTTTTACTACGAGCAGTACTTC. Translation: CASSWAKGSFYYEQYF. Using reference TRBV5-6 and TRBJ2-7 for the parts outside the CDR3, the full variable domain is DAGVTQSPTHLIKTRGQQVTLRCSPKSGHDTVSWYQQALGQGPQFIFQYYEEEERQRGNFPDRFSGHQFPNYSSELNVNALLLGDSALYLCASSWAKGSFYYEQYFGPGTRLTVT.

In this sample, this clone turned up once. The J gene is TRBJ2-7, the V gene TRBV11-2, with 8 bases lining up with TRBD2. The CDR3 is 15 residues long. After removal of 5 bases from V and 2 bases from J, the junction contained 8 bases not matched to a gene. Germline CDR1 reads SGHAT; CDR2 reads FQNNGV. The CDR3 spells CASSAIGRGAYEQYF. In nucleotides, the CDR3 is TGTGCCAGCAGCGCCATTGGGCGGGGGGCCTACGAGCAGTACTTC.

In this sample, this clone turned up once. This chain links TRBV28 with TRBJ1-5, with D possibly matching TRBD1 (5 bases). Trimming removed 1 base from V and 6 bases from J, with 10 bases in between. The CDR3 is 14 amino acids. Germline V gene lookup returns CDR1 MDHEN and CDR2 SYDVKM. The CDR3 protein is CASSLFRVGQPQHF. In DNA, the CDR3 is TGTGCCAGCAGTTTATTCAGGGTTGGTCAGCCCCAGCATTTT.

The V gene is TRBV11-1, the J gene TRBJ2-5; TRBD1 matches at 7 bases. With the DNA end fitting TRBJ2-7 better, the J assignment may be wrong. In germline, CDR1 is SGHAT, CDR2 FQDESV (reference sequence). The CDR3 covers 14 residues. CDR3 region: CASSFGQVSYEQYF. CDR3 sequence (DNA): TGTGCCAGCAGCTTTGGACAGGTTTCCTACGAGCAGTACTTC.

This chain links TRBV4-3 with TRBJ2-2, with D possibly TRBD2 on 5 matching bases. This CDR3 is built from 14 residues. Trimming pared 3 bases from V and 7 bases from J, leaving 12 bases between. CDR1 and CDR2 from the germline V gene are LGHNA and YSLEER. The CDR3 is CASSHASMVGELFF. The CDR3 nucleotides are TGCGCCAGCAGCCATGCTAGCATGGTCGGGGAGCTGTTTTTT.

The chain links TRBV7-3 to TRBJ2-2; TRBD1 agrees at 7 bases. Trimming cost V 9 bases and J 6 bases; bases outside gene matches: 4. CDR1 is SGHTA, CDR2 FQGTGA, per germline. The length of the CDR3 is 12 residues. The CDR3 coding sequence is TGTGCCAGTACGACAGGGTCCGGGGAGCTGTTTTTT. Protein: CASTTGSGELFF.

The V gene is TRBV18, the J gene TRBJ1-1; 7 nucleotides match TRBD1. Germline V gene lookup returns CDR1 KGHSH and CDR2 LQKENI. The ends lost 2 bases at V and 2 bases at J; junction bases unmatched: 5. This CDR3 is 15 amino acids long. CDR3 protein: CASSPYRGQNTEAFF. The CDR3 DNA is TGTGCCAGCTCACCATACAGGGGACAAAACACTGAAGCTTTCTTT.

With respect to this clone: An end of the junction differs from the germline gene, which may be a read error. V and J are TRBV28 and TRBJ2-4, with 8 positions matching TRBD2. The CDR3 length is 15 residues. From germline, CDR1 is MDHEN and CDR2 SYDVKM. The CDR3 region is CASSLPGLAENSQYF. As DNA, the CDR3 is TGTGCCAGCAGTCTACCCGGACTAGCAGAAAACAGTCAGTACTTC. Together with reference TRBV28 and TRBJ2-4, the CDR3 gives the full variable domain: DVKVTQSSRYLVKRTGEKVFLECVQDMDHENMFWYRQDPGLGLRLIYFSYDVKMKEKGDIPEGYSVSREKKERFSLILESASTNQTSMYLCASSLPGLAENSQYFGAGTRLSVL.

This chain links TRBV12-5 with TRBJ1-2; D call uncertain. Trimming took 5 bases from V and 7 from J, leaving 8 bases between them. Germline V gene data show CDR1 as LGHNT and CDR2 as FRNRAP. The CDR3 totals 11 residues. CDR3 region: CASGVNGGYTF. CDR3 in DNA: TGTGCTAGTGGTGTGAACGGTGGCTACACCTTC.

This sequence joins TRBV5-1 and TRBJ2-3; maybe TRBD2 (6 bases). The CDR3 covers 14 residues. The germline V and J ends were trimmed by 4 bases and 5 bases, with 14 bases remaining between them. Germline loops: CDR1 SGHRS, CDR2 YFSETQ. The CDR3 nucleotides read TGCGCCAGCAGCGCCAGGGTGGGGGGAGATACGCAGTATTTT. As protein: CASSARVGGDTQYF.

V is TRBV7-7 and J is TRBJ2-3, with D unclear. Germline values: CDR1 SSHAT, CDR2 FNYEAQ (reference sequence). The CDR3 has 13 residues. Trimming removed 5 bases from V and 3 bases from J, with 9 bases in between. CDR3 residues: CASSRYQTDTQYF. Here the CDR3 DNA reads TGTGCCAGCAGCCGCTATCAAACAGATACGCAGTATTTT.

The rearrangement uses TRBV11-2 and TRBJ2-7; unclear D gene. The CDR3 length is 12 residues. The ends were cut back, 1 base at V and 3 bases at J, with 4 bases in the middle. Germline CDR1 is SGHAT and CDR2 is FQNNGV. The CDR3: CASSLGSYEQYF. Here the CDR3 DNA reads TGTGCCAGCAGCTTAGGCAGCTACGAGCAGTACTTC.

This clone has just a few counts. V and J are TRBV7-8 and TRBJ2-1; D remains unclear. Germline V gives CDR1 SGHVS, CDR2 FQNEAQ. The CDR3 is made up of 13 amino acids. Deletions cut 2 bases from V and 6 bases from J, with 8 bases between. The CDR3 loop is CASSLQRPNEQFF. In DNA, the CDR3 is TGTGCCAGCAGCTTACAGCGTCCCAATGAGCAGTTCTTC.

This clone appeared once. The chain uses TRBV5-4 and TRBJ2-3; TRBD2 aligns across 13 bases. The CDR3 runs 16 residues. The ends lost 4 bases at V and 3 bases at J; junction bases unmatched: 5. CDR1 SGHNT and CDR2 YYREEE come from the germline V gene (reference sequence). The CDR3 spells CASSILTSGGTDTQYF. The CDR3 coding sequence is TGTGCCAGCAGCATCCTGACTAGCGGGGGGACAGATACGCAGTATTTT.

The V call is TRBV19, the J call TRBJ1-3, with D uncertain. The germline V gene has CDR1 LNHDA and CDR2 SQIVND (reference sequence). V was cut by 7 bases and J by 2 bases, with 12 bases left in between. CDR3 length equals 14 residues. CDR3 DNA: TGTGCCAGTATCCTCTGGGCTCCTGGAAACACCATATATTTT. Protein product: CASILWAPGNTIYF.

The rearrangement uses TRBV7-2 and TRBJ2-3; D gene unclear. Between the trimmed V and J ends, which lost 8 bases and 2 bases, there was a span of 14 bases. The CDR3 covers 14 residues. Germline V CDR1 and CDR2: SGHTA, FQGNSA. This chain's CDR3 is CASDNSRSTDTQYF. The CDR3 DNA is TGTGCCAGCGACAACAGCCGGTCCACAGATACGCAGTATTTT.